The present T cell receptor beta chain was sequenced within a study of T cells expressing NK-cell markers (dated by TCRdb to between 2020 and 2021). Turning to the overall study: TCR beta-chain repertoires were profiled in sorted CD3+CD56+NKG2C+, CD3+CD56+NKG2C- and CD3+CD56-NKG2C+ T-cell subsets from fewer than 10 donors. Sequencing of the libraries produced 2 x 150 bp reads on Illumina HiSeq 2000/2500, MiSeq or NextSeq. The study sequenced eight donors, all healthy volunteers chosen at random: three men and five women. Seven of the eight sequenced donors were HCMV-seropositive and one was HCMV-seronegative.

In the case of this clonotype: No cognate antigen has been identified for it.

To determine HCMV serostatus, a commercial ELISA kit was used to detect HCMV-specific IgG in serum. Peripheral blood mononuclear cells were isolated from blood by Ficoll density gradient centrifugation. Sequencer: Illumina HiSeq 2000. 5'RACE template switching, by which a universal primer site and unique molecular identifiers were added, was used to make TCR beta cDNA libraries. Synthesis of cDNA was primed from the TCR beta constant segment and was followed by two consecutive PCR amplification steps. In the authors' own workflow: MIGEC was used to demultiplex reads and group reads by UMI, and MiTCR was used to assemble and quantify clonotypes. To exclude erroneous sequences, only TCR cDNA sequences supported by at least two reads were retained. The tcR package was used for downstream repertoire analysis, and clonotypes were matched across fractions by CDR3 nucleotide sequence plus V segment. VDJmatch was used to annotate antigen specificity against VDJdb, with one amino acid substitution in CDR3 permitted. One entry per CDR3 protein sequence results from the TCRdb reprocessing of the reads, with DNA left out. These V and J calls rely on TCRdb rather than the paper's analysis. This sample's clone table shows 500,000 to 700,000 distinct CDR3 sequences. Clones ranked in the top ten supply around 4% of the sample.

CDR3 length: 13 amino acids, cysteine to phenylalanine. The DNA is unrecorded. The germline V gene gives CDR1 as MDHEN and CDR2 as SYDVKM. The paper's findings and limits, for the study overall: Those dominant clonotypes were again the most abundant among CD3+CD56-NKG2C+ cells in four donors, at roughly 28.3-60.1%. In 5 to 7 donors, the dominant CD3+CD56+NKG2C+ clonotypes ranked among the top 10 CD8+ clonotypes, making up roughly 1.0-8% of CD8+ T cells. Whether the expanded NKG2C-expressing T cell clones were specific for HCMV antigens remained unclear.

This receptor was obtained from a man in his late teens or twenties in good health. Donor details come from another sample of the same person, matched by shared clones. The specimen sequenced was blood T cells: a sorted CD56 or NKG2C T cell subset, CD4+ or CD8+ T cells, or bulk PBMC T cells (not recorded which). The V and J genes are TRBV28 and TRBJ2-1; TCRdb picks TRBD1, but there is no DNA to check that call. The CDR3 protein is CASSLGTGYEQFF.